This TCR beta chain derives from a study of cytomegalovirus exposure and HLA in healthy donors. Study-wide findings and caveats: Presence/absence analyses assumed roughly uniform sequencing depth across donors. Most of the TCR beta V segments (in an earlier analysis) were productive either about 90% or about 30% of the time.

The V end lost 5 bases, the J end lost 4 bases, and 14 bases lay between the germline ends. This CDR3 contains 14 residues. The germline gives CDR1 LNHNV, CDR2 YYDKDF (reference sequence). Healthy bone marrow donors made up the donors. Note on this clone: The antigen remains undetermined.

This PCR relied on a set of 60 Vbeta primers and 13 Jbeta primers. TCRdb's table, derived via immunoSEQ multiplex PCR, lists solely in-frame clones and lacks some. The repertoire holds approximately 150,000 clones, with over 60% as singletons. The sequence was obtained from a woman between 40 and 55 years old in good health and CMV-seronegative. The sample consisted of PBMCs. The chain recombines TRBV15 with TRBJ1-1; no reliable D call. The CDR3, as DNA: TGTGCCACCAGCGTACCCGCTGAGGGCACTGAAGCTTTCTTT. This gives the protein CATSVPAEGTEAFF.